This T cell receptor beta chain stems from a study of cytomegalovirus exposure and HLA in healthy donors. Points from the study as a whole: It was about 180 TCR beta chains that were listed as cytomegalovirus-associated.

Germline values: CDR1 MGHRA, CDR2 YSYEKL. CDR3 size: 15 residues. V shed 0 bases and J shed 4 bases, with 13 bases lying between them. This clone occurred a few times. The antigen is undetermined. Use of 60 Vbeta and 13 Jbeta primers characterized the PCR. Authors' methods: Later, an analysis found roughly 80 million unique TCR beta chains, and 10 million to 11 million of these were shared. Sequencing was performed with immunoSEQ multiplex PCR; in TCRdb, only in-frame clones are kept and a portion is missing. V, J and clone size are taken as reported in that table, and D and trimming were inferred from the DNA itself. This sample has approximately 130,000 clones, with around 80% found just once.

The chain carries TRBV4-1 and TRBJ2-7; unclear D gene. This clonotype was obtained from a woman in her thirties or forties in good health and CMV-seronegative. The sequencing input was PBMCs. CDR3 residues: CASSQDAGVYYEQYF. The CDR3 DNA reads as TGCGCCAGCAGCCAAGATGCCGGAGTATATTACGAGCAGTACTTC.